A single sample is the source of the 32 T cell receptor beta chains below, sequenced in a study of shared clonotypes between healthy human individuals (dated by TCRdb to about 2020). For the CD8 naive samples, CD45RO-negative cells were positively selected for CCR7, yielding a CD45RA+CCR7+ population from which TemRA cells were excluded. Library prep was done by the immunoSEQ multiplex PCR assay. TCRdb's version of the immuneACCESS table is confined to in-frame rearrangements and falls short of the full clone set. An unresolved V gene accounts for under half of the shortfall where checked; the remainder is of unknown origin. Within this sample are about 1.9 million clones, with around 93% of them counted one time only. Less than 2% of the sample comes from the top ten. Sequenced sample: naive CD8+ T cells from PBMCs. The sample's cell subset or site, from its label and the paper: CD45RA+CCR7+. Source of these receptors: a man between 18 and 35 years old in good health. Some clones in this sample may be carry-over from other donors' samples.

The CDR3 is CASSYSLAGNRDEQFF. The CDR3, as DNA: TGTGCCAGCAGTTACTCCCTAGCGGGAAACCGAGATGAGCAGTTCTTC. The V and J genes are TRBV6-5 and TRBJ2-1; TRBD2 matches 9 bases. Per germline, CDR1 MNHEY and CDR2 SVGAGI. The CDR3 loop spans 16 amino acids. The J segment lost 8 bases and the V segment lost 0 bases, leaving 8 bases of the junction unmatched.

The chain combines TRBV29-1 with TRBJ2-2; D not resolved. The V gene lost 7 bases and the J gene lost 4 bases, with 7 bases spanning the gap. From germline, CDR1 is SQVTM and CDR2 ANQGSEA. The CDR3 loop spans 11 amino acids. The CDR3 is CSGRTTGELFF. The DNA of the CDR3 is TGCAGCGGACGTACCACCGGGGAGCTGTTTTTT.

This clone has a single count. This sequence joins TRBV6-5 and TRBJ1-1, with D possibly matching TRBD1 (5 bases). V lost 0 bases and J lost 6, with 11 bases in between. CDR1 and CDR2 from the germline V gene are MNHEY and SVGAGI. The CDR3 has 14 amino acids. CDR3 DNA sequence: TGTGCCAGCAGTTACTCGATCGGGGGGTCTGAAGCTTTCTTT. Translated: CASSYSIGGSEAFF.

The rearrangement uses TRBV10-3 and TRBJ2-4, with TRBD2 identical over 8 bases. With 2 bases clipped from V and 7 bases from J, the junction kept 13 bases outside the gene matches. The CDR3 has 17 amino acids. The germline V gene encodes CDR1 ENHRY and CDR2 SYGVKD. As DNA, the CDR3 is TGTGCCATCAGTGAGCGAGCGGGAGATCCAAACCCTAACATTCAGTACTTC. It codes for CAISERAGDPNPNIQYF.

This chain connects TRBV29-1 to TRBJ1-2; no clear D gene. V lost 3 bases to trimming and J lost 7 bases, with 12 bases between them. This CDR3 region has 12 residues. Germline V gives CDR1 SQVTM, CDR2 ANQGSEA. This CDR3 reads CSVDSVSGGYTF. The CDR3 region has the DNA TGCAGCGTTGACTCCGTTTCGGGTGGCTACACCTTC.

The chain combines TRBV9 with TRBJ2-1; tentative D call: TRBD1 (5 bases). Germline V gene data show CDR1 as SGDLS and CDR2 as YYNGEE. V lost 0 bases and J lost 7, with 11 bases in between. The CDR3 covers 14 residues. In nucleotides, the CDR3 is TGTGCCAGCAGCGTAGGGGGCCGGATGAATGAGCAGTTCTTC. Translated: CASSVGGRMNEQFF.

This clone was counted once. The chain uses TRBV6-5 and TRBJ1-1; unclear D gene. This CDR3 is built from 16 residues. Germline V gives CDR1 MNHEY, CDR2 SVGAGI. The V gene lost 2 bases and the J gene lost 0 bases, with 13 bases spanning the gap. The CDR3 region is CASSYRGPIMNTEAFF. For the CDR3, the DNA is TGTGCCAGCAGTTACCGAGGACCTATTATGAACACTGAAGCTTTCTTT.

The genes are TRBV4-1 and TRBJ1-2; 7 positions agree with TRBD1. V dropped 2 bases and J dropped 8; count of bases not matched to a gene: 11. The V gene's germline CDR1 is MGHRA and CDR2 YSYEKL. The length of the CDR3 is 15 residues. The CDR3 sequence is CASSQHVTGKGGYTF. CDR3 in DNA: TGCGCCAGCAGCCAACACGTGACAGGGAAGGGGGGCTACACCTTC.

The chain recombines TRBV4-2 with TRBJ2-3; D could derive from TRBD1 or TRBD2 (6 bases each). CDR3 length: 15 amino acids. With 1 base removed from V and 6 bases from J, the gap between germline ends came to 14 bases. Germline V gives CDR1 LGHNA, CDR2 YNFKEQ. CDR3 coding DNA: TGTGCCAGCAGCCAAGGATTAGGGGGGCGGGATACGCAGTATTTT. This encodes CASSQGLGGRDTQYF.

This chain's CDR3 is CASSTWSGDEAFF. The CDR3 region has the DNA TGTGCCAGCAGCACCTGGTCTGGCGACGAAGCTTTCTTT. This sequence joins TRBV7-9 and TRBJ1-1, with unresolved D. Germline lookup yields CDR1 SEHNR and CDR2 FQNEAQ (reference sequence). CDR3 length: 13 amino acids. V lost 5 bases and J lost 8, with 15 bases in between.

This clone was observed once. The rearrangement links TRBV5-4 to TRBJ2-2; no definite D call. Germline CDR1 is SGHNT and CDR2 is YYREEE (reference sequence). This CDR3 spans 17 amino acids. Trimming left V 4 bases short and J 2 bases short, with 18 bases between. The CDR3 nucleotides read TGTGCCAGCAGCGATTATGGGTCACCGATAAACACCGGGGAGCTGTTTTTT. Translating it yields CASSDYGSPINTGELFF.

The rearrangement uses TRBV28 and TRBJ2-1; D unclear. The CDR3 is 12 residues long. CDR1 MDHEN and CDR2 SYDVKM come from the germline V gene. The V end was cut by 4 bases, the J end by 9 bases, with 10 bases between. CDR3 sequence: CASSSVGIEQFF. CDR3 DNA: TGTGCCAGCAGTTCGGTGGGGATTGAGCAGTTCTTC.

J is TRBJ2-7 and V is TRBV30; TRBD2 aligns across 10 bases. Germline assignment: CDR1 GTSNPN and CDR2 SVGIG (reference sequence). This CDR3 region has 14 residues. V lost 2 bases and J lost 4; bases outside the gene matches: 5. The CDR3 loop reads CAWSTRTSGYEQYF. The CDR3 nucleotides are TGTGCCTGGAGTACGAGGACTAGCGGTTACGAGCAGTACTTC.

This sequence joins TRBV2 and TRBJ2-7; 9 nucleotides match TRBD1. The germline V gene has CDR1 SNHLY and CDR2 FYNNEI. Trimming at V came to 6 bases and at J to 6 bases, leaving 9 bases not matched to a gene. The CDR3 runs to 14 residues. CDR3 in amino acids: CASRQPGQGTEQYF. CDR3 nucleotides: TGTGCCAGCAGGCAGCCGGGACAGGGCACCGAGCAGTACTTC.

The V gene is TRBV27, the J gene TRBJ2-2; a weak D match, TRBD2 (7 bases). The ends were cut back, 6 bases at V and 0 bases at J, with 8 bases in the middle. The CDR3 sequence is 14 residues long. Germline CDR1 and CDR2: MNHEY and SMNVEV (reference sequence). CDR3 DNA sequence: TGTGCCAGCAGGCGGGGGCCGAACACCGGGGAGCTGTTTTTT. Residues: CASRRGPNTGELFF.

J is TRBJ2-1 and V is TRBV6-1, with D hard to call. V shed 3 bases and J shed 8 bases, with 14 bases lying between them. The germline V gene has CDR1 MNHNS and CDR2 SASEGT. The CDR3 consists of 14 residues. This CDR3 is CASSETRANYEQFF. In nucleotides, the CDR3 is TGTGCCAGCAGTGAGACCCGGGCCAACTATGAGCAGTTCTTC.

The V and J genes are TRBV6-5 and TRBJ2-1; TRBD2 aligns across 13 bases. This CDR3 has 16 residues. J was trimmed by 7 bases and V by 2 bases; bases with no gene match: 5. CDR1 and CDR2 from the germline V gene are MNHEY and SVGAGI. The CDR3 bases are TGTGCCAGCAGTTACCACGGACTAGCGGGAGTGAATGAGCAGTTCTTC. This codes for CASSYHGLAGVNEQFF.

This clone was seen a single time. The chain couples TRBV11-3 to TRBJ2-1; D remains unclear. CDR3 size: 12 residues. Per germline, CDR1 SGHNT and CDR2 YENEEA. With 5 bases removed from V and 9 bases from J, the gap between germline ends came to 11 bases. CDR3 protein: CASSNPGSEQFF. The CDR3 DNA is TGTGCCAGCAGCAACCCAGGCAGTGAGCAGTTCTTC.

This clone was picked up one time. The chain combines TRBV10-2 with TRBJ2-1; TRBD2 matches at 14 bases. Germline V gene sequence: CDR1 WSHSY, CDR2 SAAADI. The junction had 7 bases not matched to a gene; V was cut back by 6 bases and J by 3 bases. This CDR3 contains 17 residues. CDR3 DNA sequence: TGCGCCAGCAGAACGGGACTAGCGGGAGCTGACTACAATGAGCAGTTCTTC. Translating it yields CASRTGLAGADYNEQFF.

The CDR3 DNA sequence: TGTGCTATTGGATTAGCGAACACCGGGGAGCTGTTTTTT. Translating it yields CAIGLANTGELFF. The chain couples TRBV7-8 to TRBJ2-2, with unresolved D. CDR3 length equals 13 residues. CDR1 and CDR2 from the germline V gene are SGHVS and FQNEAQ. Drawing the rest from reference TRBV7-8 and TRBJ2-2, the complete variable domain is GAGVSQSPRYKVAKRGQDVALRCDPISGHVSLFWYQQALGQGPEFLTYFQNEAQLDKSGLPSDRFFAERPEGSVSTLKIQRTQQEDSAVYLCAIGLANTGELFFGEGSRLTVL.

CDR3 DNA: TGTGCCAGCAGCGCAGGGGCATCTGGAAACACCATATATTTT. The encoded protein is CASSAGASGNTIYF. V usage is TRBV9 and J usage is TRBJ1-3, with D perhaps matching TRBD1 (6 bases). V lost 3 bases and J lost 1, with 8 bases in between. This CDR3 is built from 14 residues. CDR1 and CDR2 from the germline V gene are SGDLS and YYNGEE.

The chain carries TRBV29-1 and TRBJ2-5, with a tentative D call TRBD2 (6 bases). The J call may not be correct, given that the DNA end is closer to TRBJ2-7. The V gene's germline CDR1 is SQVTM and CDR2 ANQGSEA. This CDR3 spans 16 amino acids. CDR3 sequence (DNA): TGCAGCGTTGAGTGGGTAGCGGCGGGGAGCTCCTACGAGCAGTACTTC. Its translation is CSVEWVAAGSSYEQYF.

This clone was found once. The chain carries TRBV27 and TRBJ2-7, with D perhaps assigned TRBD1 or TRBD2 (6 bases each). CDR3 length: 14 amino acids. Germline V gene data show CDR1 as MNHEY and CDR2 as SMNVEV (reference sequence). V lost 8 bases to trimming and J lost 3 bases, with 17 bases between them. For the CDR3, the DNA is TGTGCCAGCGGGTTCGTAGGGGGGAGCTACGAGCAGTACTTC. Translating gives CASGFVGGSYEQYF.

This chain links TRBV27 with TRBJ1-3; D is perhaps TRBD1 (6 bases). The CDR3 runs to 16 residues. Germline CDR1 MNHEY, CDR2 SMNVEV (reference sequence). Deletions cut 4 bases from V and 2 bases from J, with 15 bases between. The CDR3 DNA sequence: TGTGCCAGCAGTTCCCAGGTGGGGGCCCCTGGAAACACCATATATTTT. Residues: CASSSQVGAPGNTIYF.

J is TRBJ2-7 and V is TRBV27; D possibly uses TRBD1 or TRBD2 (8 bases each). The length of the CDR3 is 14 residues. In germline, CDR1 is MNHEY, CDR2 SMNVEV (reference sequence). V was pared by 10 bases and J by 4 bases, with 20 bases between. The CDR3 region is CATRDRLAGYEQYF. In nucleotides, the CDR3 is TGTGCCACCAGGGACAGGCTAGCGGGTTACGAGCAGTACTTC.

V and J are TRBV5-8 and TRBJ2-7, with 9 bases matching TRBD1. Germline CDR1 reads SGHTS; CDR2 reads YDEGEE. V lost 3 bases, J lost 5 bases, and 18 bases stayed unmatched. CDR3 length equals 18 residues. The CDR3 DNA reads as TGTGCCAGCAGCTCGGTTCGGGACAGGGAGACTAAGGCCCACGAGCAGTACTTC. Translated: CASSSVRDRETKAHEQYF.

This clone is a singleton in its sample. The gene calls are TRBV9 and TRBJ1-4; tentative D call: TRBD1 (5 bases). V was shortened by 0 bases and J by 4 bases, with 13 bases between the two germline ends. The germline CDR1 and CDR2 sequences are SGDLS and YYNGEE. This CDR3 is 16 amino acids long. The CDR3 region has the DNA TGTGCCAGCAGCGTAGAGGCAGGGCTCATTAATGAAAAACTGTTTTTT. Translation: CASSVEAGLINEKLFF.

CDR3 sequence reads: CAISESSNSKVAEAFF. For the CDR3, the DNA is TGTGCCATCAGTGAGTCGTCCAACTCTAAAGTCGCTGAAGCTTTCTTT. J is TRBJ1-1 and V is TRBV10-3; D is uncertain. CDR1 ENHRY and CDR2 SYGVKD come from the germline V gene. Trimming took 0 bases from V and 6 from J, leaving 17 bases between them. The CDR3 has 16 residues.

The rearrangement joins TRBV5-1 to TRBJ2-1, with 12 bases aligning to TRBD1. The germline V gene encodes CDR1 SGHRS and CDR2 YFSETQ. The junction had 5 bases not matched to a gene; V was cut back by 3 bases and J by 1 base. The CDR3 spans 17 residues. CDR3 in DNA: TGCGCCAGCAGCTCCGGGACAGGGGGCTTTTCCTACAATGAGCAGTTCTTC. This codes for CASSSGTGGFSYNEQFF.

Turning to this clone: A read error may produce the germline difference seen at one junction end. The J gene is TRBJ2-1, the V gene TRBV7-9; TRBD1 or TRBD2 may be the D gene (6 bases each). There are 11 residues in the CDR3. Germline CDR1 and CDR2: SEHNR and FQNEAQ (reference sequence). The CDR3 loop reads CASSLGGSMVF. CDR3 bases: TGTGCCAGCAGCCTAGGGGGGTCCATGGTCTTC.

The chain combines TRBV7-8 with TRBJ2-7, with TRBD2 identical over 10 bases. The V gene's germline CDR1 is SGHVS and CDR2 FQNEAQ. This CDR3 is built from 16 residues. V shed 5 bases, J shed 3 bases, and the junction held 10 bases outside the gene matches. Written as DNA, the CDR3 is TGTGCCAGCAGCCTGGCCGGGACTAGCGTATACTACGAGCAGTACTTC. It yields the protein CASSLAGTSVYYEQYF.

The chain employs TRBV4-3 and TRBJ2-3, with 9 nucleotides matching TRBD2. The V gene end was trimmed by 0 bases and the J gene end by 5 bases; junction bases not matched to a gene: 9. Germline V gene lookup returns CDR1 LGHNA and CDR2 YSLEER. This CDR3 has 17 residues. The CDR3 DNA reads as TGCGCCAGCAGCCAAGATGGGGCGGGAGGGCCAGGAGATACGCAGTATTTT. Translation: CASSQDGAGGPGDTQYF.